This T cell receptor (beta chain) stems from a study of somatic mutations in cytotoxic T cells in rheumatoid arthritis (dated by TCRdb to about 2017). For the study in its entirety: Peripheral blood (roughly 33 ml EDTA) was collected from patients immediately after diagnosis and before any treatment began. Some T-cell populations stained with V beta antibodies were sorted by flow on a FACSAria II or Sony SH800 to nearly 100% purity, with sorted V beta1+ cells additionally subjected to TCRB sequencing. Whether expanded CD8+ T-cell clones in untreated, newly diagnosed rheumatoid arthritis carry somatic mutations was the study question, and clonality was characterized with TCRB deep sequencing. A total of 60 to 80 rheumatoid arthritis patients and 20 or so healthy controls underwent TCRB deep sequencing. Patients and controls did not essentially differ in median age, which was nearly identical between the groups.

What the work shows at the level of the full study, not this receptor alone: No adjustment for multiple comparisons was made for the slight TRBV07 underrepresentation in patients. CD8+ T-cell clonality did not differ significantly between rheumatoid arthritis patients and age-matched healthy controls. CD8+ clonality increased with age in patients (Spearman r of about 0.45) but not in healthy controls. The antigen targets of the expanded CD8+ clones were unknown, and absence from virus-specific databases did not rule out viral specificity. The largest CD8+ clone made up more than 20% of CD8+ cells in about an eighth of the 65 patients, and blood and synovial fluid shared several identical CD8+ TCRB sequences.

In regard to this clone: Its antigen has not been determined. Per-base quality was not reported, and no clone a single base away is much larger than it.

Genomic DNA underwent TCRB CDR3 sequencing using the immunoSEQ assay. In the source study's methods: Published virus-specific TCRB sequences were compared with patient CD8+ clones larger than 1%, and only a few matches were found. The analyses included only productive TCRB rearrangements. Clonality was expressed as a Shannon entropy-based productive clonality index, with each clone defined by a unique TCRB CDR3 sequence. Repertoire overlap for a pair of samples was computed from each clone's template counts relative to total templates per sample. Flow cytometry-measured V-gene usage correlated with V-gene usage from TCRB sequencing, with a Spearman r of 0.61. TCRdb took this table from immuneACCESS and kept in-frame rearrangements with V and J called. Such tables lack part of the clones; where checked against another copy, unresolved V genes explain under half of the gap, and the rest is unexplained. V and J calls and clone size are given by that table; D and trimming were obtained from the DNA. The sample table lists 19,000 or so clones, approximately 82% of them with a count of one. The top ten hold about 10% of the sample.

Its CDR3 holds 15 amino acids, cysteine through phenylalanine. Just the 45-base CDR3 DNA is kept, in frame starting at base 1. The germline V gene (reference sequence) supplies CDR1 LNHDA and CDR2 SQIVND. Trimming at the junction amounts to 3 bases on V and 0 bases on J, and the germline ends lie 10 bases apart. On an AutoMACS, CD4+ and CD8+ cells were isolated via positive magnetic bead selection, and their purity was verified by flow cytometry. Clonal expansions were first screened by flow cytometry with a TCR V beta antibody panel, then characterized by TCRB deep sequencing of sorted CD8+ fractions. Ficoll-Paque PLUS density gradient separation was used to isolate peripheral blood mononuclear cells. Using Nucleospin Tissue or Tissue XS kits, DNA was extracted from CD4-enriched, CD8-enriched or PBMC samples, with quantification by a Qubit 2.0 fluorometer.

The rearranged chain carries TRBV19 and TRBJ2-3, with the D gene not clear enough to name. The clonotype originates from a man younger than 35 with rheumatoid arthritis. Sequenced sample: CD8+ T cells sorted from blood. The DNA sequence is TGTGCCAGTAGTATTTGGCCAGCCAGCACAGATACGCAGTATTTT. It is translated as CASSIWPASTDTQYF.